This T cell receptor (beta chain) derives from a study of cytomegalovirus exposure and HLA in healthy donors. Findings and caveats of the study: That first-cohort TCR clusters tended to co-occur in the approximately 110 validation repertoires was found in a later analysis.

Per the germline V gene, CDR1 is MNHNY and CDR2 is SVGAGI (reference sequence). Between the trimmed V and J ends, which lost 2 bases and 5 bases, there was a span of 10 bases. This CDR3 contains 13 residues. The assay was immunoSEQ multiplex PCR, and TCRdb's table has in-frame clones only and misses some. Among some 250,000 clones listed, 85% to 90% were seen once. Note on this clone: The antigen remains unidentified.

The sequenced material came from PBMCs. The rearrangement joins TRBV6-6 to TRBJ2-7; TRBD2 might be the D (6 bases). The sequence was collected from a woman between 18 and 29 years old in good health and CMV-seronegative. The CDR3 region has the DNA TGTGCCAGCAGTTACCCGGGACTCCACGAGCAGTACTTC. It specifies CASSYPGLHEQYF.